This entry features one TCR beta chain sequence. Antigen unknown. V shed 2 bases and J shed 10 bases, with 9 bases lying between them. The CDR3 is made up of 11 amino acids. Per germline, CDR1 GTSNPN and CDR2 SVGIG (reference sequence). The protocol was immunoSEQ multiplex PCR, while the TCRdb copy is restricted to in-frame clones and leaves out a portion. The sample contains roughly 68,000 clones, roughly 93% of which appear only once. CD4+ T cells from unexposed donors were obtained before the COVID-19 pandemic (2011-2018). These data belong to a study of CD4 T cells in relation to SARS-CoV-2 and coronaviruses. Notes on the study in general: Pre-pandemic and post-infection samples never came from the same donor.

V is TRBV30 and J is TRBJ2-1; D uncertain. The specimen was naive CD4+ T cells from PBMCs. Subset reported: naive CD4+ T cells isolated by negative enrichment. This TCR derives from a human donor in good health. CDR3 residues: CAWSPSAEQFF. The CDR3 DNA reads TGTGCCTGGAGTCCCTCCGCGGAGCAGTTCTTC.